Included here is one TCR beta chain sequence, with context. Antigen specificity is unknown. The sample belongs to a study of cytomegalovirus exposure and HLA in healthy donors. After removal of 3 bases from V and 5 bases from J, the junction contained 6 bases not matched to a gene. The germline V gene encodes CDR1 GTSNPN and CDR2 SVGIG (reference sequence). The CDR3 loop spans 15 amino acids. The PCR contained 60 Vbeta and 13 Jbeta primers. Clones were sequenced by immunoSEQ multiplex PCR, and TCRdb holds only the in-frame ones, with some missing. The sample comprises 85,000 to 100,000 clones, 60% to 85% of which are singletons, and 7.3% rests with the top ten. Overall study results and limits: Some 150 TCR beta chains were listed as cytomegalovirus-associated. Previous analysis showed most TCR beta V segments were productive about 87% or about 30% of the time.

It was healthy bone marrow donors who served as donors. The TCR sequence derives from a man aged 45 to 65 in good health and CMV-seropositive. The rearrangement joins TRBV30 to TRBJ2-3, with 12 bases identical to TRBD2. Sequencing was performed on PBMCs. The DNA for the CDR3 is TGTGCCTGGAGGACTAGCGGGGGATCGAAAGATACGCAGTATTTT. Protein product: CAWRTSGGSKDTQYF.